This is a list of T cell receptor beta chains from one sample in a study of blood T cell repertoires in COVID-19. Data came from immunoSEQ multiplex PCR; TCRdb stores just in-frame clones and leaves some out. The profile shows about 260,000 clones, around 87% of them singletons. Sequenced material: peripheral blood. These receptors were collected from a woman aged 55-69 years with COVID-19, enrolled during active disease. Both conserved end residues are part of each CDR3. Each record gives: CDR3 DNA, CDR3 protein, clone size, V gene, J gene, D gene. A D gene is named only where the DNA matches it firmly. The size field is filled for only some rows; it gives once, few, many or a size class.

cdr3_nt: TGTGCCACCAGCTCACGACCCGGGACTAGCGGGACGAGCTCCTACGAGCAGTACTTC
cdr3_aa: CATSSRPGTSGTSSYEQYF
clone_size: .
v_call: TRBV11-2
j_call: TRBJ2-7
d_call: TRBD2

cdr3_nt: TGTGCCAGCACCCGGGGGAACACCGACTACGAGCAGTACTTC
cdr3_aa: CASTRGNTDYEQYF
clone_size: once
v_call: TRBV7-9
j_call: TRBJ2-7
d_call: .

cdr3_nt: TGTGCCAGCAGTAGGAGCCCCAATCAGCCCCAGCATTTT
cdr3_aa: CASSRSPNQPQHF
clone_size: .
v_call: TRBV6-5
j_call: TRBJ1-5
d_call: .

cdr3_nt: TGTGCCAGCCGTCGGACAGGGGGGGCCTTGAGTGGCTACACCTTC
cdr3_aa: CASRRTGGALSGYTF
clone_size: .
v_call: TRBV11-2
j_call: TRBJ1-2
d_call: TRBD1

cdr3_nt: TGTGCCTGGAGTCCCGACAGGGGTGGCAATCAGCCCCAGCATTTT
cdr3_aa: CAWSPDRGGNQPQHF
clone_size: .
v_call: TRBV30
j_call: TRBJ1-5
d_call: TRBD1

cdr3_nt: TGTGCCAGTAGTGCCCCCCACCGGGACATAGCCTACGAGCAGTACTTC
cdr3_aa: CASSAPHRDIAYEQYF
clone_size: few
v_call: TRBV19
j_call: TRBJ2-7
d_call: .

cdr3_nt: TGTGCCAGCACCCCCGCAGGTACTACTAGCTCCTACGAGCAGTACTTC
cdr3_aa: CASTPAGTTSSYEQYF
clone_size: .
v_call: TRBV28
j_call: TRBJ2-7
d_call: .

cdr3_nt: TGTGCCAGCAGCCAGGAACAGTATAGCTCCTACGAGCAGTACTTC
cdr3_aa: CASSQEQYSSYEQYF
clone_size: .
v_call: TRBV6-6
j_call: TRBJ2-7
d_call: .

cdr3_nt: TGTGCCAGCAGCGACTACAGGGGAAGAGGCTACACCTTC
cdr3_aa: CASSDYRGRGYTF
clone_size: .
v_call: TRBV7-9
j_call: TRBJ1-2
d_call: TRBD1

cdr3_nt: TGTGCCAGCAGACCGGGACAGGGGGCCTACGAGCAGTACTTC
cdr3_aa: CASRPGQGAYEQYF
clone_size: .
v_call: TRBV28
j_call: TRBJ2-7
d_call: TRBD1

cdr3_nt: TGCGCCAGCCGAACGGGGACAGCGAGCTCTGGAAACACCATATATTTT
cdr3_aa: CASRTGTASSGNTIYF
clone_size: .
v_call: TRBV5-1
j_call: TRBJ1-3
d_call: TRBD1

cdr3_nt: TGTGCCTGGAGTGTAAGAGGTCTAGCGGGCACCGGGGAGCTGTTTTTT
cdr3_aa: CAWSVRGLAGTGELFF
clone_size: .
v_call: TRBV30
j_call: TRBJ2-2
d_call: TRBD2

cdr3_nt: TGTGCCAGCAGCCGGACAGGGAACTATGGCTACACCTTC
cdr3_aa: CASSRTGNYGYTF
clone_size: .
v_call: TRBV27
j_call: TRBJ1-2
d_call: TRBD1

cdr3_nt: TGTGCCAGCAGCCCCCTTGGAGGGAACACTGAAGCTTTCTTT
cdr3_aa: CASSPLGGNTEAFF
clone_size: .
v_call: TRBV9
j_call: TRBJ1-1
d_call: .